This T cell receptor (beta chain) was sequenced during a study of T-cell memory formation after mild COVID-19. Amplification by 5'RACE using constant-segment primers produced TCR alpha and TCR beta cDNA libraries that carried sample barcodes and UMIs. MiXCR, run by TCRdb on the 5' RACE reads, gives a single entry per CDR3 protein. Of some 210,000 distinct CDR3 sequences in the sample, around 27% were seen once. Germline V gene lookup returns CDR1 MGHDK and CDR2 SYGVNS. This CDR3 spans 12 amino acids. V was clipped by 3 bases and J by 4 bases, with 6 bases between them. The chain joins TRBV25-1 to TRBJ2-5; D gene unclear. The sequenced sample consisted of PBMCs or a T cell subset sorted from them (not recorded which). The sequence derives from an adult woman who had mild COVID-19 (a few samples of this study predate the infection). Cell type and time point are not known. DNA for the CDR3: TGTGCCAGCAGTGACGGCGGAGAGACCCAGTACTTC. It translates to CASSDGGETQYF.